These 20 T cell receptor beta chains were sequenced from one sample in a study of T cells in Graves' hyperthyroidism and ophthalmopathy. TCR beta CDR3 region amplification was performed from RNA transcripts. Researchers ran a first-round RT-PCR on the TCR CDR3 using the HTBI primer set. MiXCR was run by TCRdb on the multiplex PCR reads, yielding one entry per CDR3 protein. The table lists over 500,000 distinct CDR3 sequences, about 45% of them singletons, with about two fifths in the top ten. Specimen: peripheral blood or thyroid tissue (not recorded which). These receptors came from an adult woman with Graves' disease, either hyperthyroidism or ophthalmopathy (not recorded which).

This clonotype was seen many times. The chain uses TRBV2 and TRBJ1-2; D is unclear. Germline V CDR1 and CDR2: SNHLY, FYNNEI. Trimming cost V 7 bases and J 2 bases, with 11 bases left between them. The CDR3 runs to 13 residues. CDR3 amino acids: CASKREPNYGYTF. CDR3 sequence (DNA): TGTGCCAGCAAGCGAGAGCCCAACTATGGCTACACCTTC.

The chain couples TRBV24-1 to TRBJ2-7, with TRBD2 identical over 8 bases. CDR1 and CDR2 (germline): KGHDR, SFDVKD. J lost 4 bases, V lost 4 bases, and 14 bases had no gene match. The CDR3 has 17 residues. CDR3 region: CATSDRTSGYLSYEQYF. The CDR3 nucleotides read TGTGCCACCAGTGACCGAACTAGCGGTTACTTATCTTACGAGCAGTACTTC.

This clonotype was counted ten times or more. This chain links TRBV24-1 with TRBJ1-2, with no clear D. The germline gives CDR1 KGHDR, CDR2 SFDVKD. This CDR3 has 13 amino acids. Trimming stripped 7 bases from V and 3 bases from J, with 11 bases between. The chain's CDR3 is CATRPNGDYGYTF. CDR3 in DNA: TGTGCCACCAGGCCGAACGGGGACTATGGCTACACCTTC.

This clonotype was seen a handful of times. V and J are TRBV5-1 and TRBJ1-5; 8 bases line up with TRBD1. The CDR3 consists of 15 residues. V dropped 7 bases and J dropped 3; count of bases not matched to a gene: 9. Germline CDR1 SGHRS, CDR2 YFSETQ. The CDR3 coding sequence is TGCGCCAGCGGACAGGGAGGGGCATACAATCAGCCCCAGCATTTT. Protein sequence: CASGQGGAYNQPQHF.

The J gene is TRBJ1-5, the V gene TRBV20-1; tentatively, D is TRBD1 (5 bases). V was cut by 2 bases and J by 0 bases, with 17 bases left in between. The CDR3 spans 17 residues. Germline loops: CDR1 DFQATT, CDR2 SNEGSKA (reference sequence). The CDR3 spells CSARLQRGDYSNQPQHF. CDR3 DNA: TGCAGTGCTAGACTGCAAAGAGGGGATTATAGCAATCAGCCCCAGCATTTT.

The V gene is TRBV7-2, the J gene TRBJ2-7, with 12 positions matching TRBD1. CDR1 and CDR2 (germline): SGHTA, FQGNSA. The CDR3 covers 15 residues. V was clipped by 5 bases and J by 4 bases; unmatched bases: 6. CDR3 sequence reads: CASSRQGQGAYEQYF. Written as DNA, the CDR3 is TGTGCCAGCAGCCGCCAGGGACAGGGGGCTTACGAGCAGTACTTC.

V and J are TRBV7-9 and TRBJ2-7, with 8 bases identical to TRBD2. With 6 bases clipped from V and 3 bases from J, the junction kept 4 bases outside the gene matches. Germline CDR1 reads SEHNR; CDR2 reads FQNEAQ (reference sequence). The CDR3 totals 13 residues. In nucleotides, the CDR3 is TGTGCCAGCAGGTTAACTAGCGGCTACGAGCAGTACTTC. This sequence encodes CASRLTSGYEQYF.

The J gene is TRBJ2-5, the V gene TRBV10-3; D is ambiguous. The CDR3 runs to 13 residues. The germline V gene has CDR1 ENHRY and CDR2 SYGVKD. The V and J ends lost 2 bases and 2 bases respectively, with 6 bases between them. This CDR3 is CAISEGIQETQYF. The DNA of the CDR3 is TGTGCCATCAGTGAGGGGATTCAAGAGACCCAGTACTTC.

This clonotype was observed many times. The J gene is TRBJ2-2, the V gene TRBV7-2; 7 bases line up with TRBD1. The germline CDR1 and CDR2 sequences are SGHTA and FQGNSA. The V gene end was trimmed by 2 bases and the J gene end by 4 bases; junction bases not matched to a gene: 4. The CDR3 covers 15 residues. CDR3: CASSLNPGGTGELFF. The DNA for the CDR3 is TGTGCCAGCAGCTTAAATCCAGGGGGCACCGGGGAGCTGTTTTTT.

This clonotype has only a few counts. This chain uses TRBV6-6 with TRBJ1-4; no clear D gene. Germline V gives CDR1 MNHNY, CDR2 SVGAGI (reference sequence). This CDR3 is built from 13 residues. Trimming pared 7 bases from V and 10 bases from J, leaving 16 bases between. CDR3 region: CASMLQDPGKLFF. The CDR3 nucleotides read TGTGCCAGCATGCTGCAGGACCCGGGAAAACTGTTTTTT.

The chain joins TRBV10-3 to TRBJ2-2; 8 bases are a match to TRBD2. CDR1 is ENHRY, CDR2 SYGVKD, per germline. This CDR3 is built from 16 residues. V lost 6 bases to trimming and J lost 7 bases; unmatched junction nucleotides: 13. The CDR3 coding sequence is TGTGCCATCAGGGGAGGATTGCGGGAGGTTGGCGGGGAGCTGTTTTTT. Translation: CAIRGGLREVGGELFF.

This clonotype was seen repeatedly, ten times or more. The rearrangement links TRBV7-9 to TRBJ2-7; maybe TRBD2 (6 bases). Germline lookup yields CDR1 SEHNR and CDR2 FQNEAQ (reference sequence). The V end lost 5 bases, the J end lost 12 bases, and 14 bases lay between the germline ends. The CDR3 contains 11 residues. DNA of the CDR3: TGTGCCAGCAGCACCGGGAGCATGCGGTACTTC. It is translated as CASSTGSMRYF.

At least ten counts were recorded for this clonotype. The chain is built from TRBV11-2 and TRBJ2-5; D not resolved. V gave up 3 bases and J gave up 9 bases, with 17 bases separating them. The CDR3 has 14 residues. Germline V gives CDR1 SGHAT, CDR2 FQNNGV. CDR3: CASSFMGRPSAQYF. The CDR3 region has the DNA TGTGCCAGCAGCTTTATGGGCCGCCCCTCGGCCCAGTACTTC.

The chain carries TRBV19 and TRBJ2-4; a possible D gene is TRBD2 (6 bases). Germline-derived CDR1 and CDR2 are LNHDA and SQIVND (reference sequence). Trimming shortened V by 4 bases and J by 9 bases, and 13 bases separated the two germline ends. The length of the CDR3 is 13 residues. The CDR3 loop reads CASSKRESGIQYF. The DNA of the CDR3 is TGTGCCAGTAGTAAACGGGAGTCGGGCATTCAGTACTTC.

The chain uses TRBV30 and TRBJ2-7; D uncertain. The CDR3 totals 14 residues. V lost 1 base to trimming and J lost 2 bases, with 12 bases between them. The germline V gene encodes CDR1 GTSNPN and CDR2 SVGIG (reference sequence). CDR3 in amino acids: CAWSGVGRTYEQYF. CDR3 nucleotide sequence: TGTGCCTGGAGTGGGGTAGGGCGGACCTACGAGCAGTACTTC.

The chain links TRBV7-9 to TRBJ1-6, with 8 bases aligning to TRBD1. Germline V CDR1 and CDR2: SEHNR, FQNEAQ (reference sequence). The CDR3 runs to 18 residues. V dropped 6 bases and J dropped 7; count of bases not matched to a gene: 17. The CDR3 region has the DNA TGTGCCAGCAGTGGAGGACAGGGACTAGAAAAGGACAATTCACCCCTCCACTTT. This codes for CASSGGQGLEKDNSPLHF.

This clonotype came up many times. The DNA of the CDR3 is TGTGCCAGCAGCAGCAGACAGGGCCAGGGCACTGAAGCTTTCTTT. This codes for CASSSRQGQGTEAFF. The V and J genes are TRBV7-8 and TRBJ1-1; 7 positions agree with TRBD1. CDR1 is SGHVS, CDR2 FQNEAQ, per germline. With 5 bases clipped from V and 4 bases from J, the junction kept 10 bases outside the gene matches. The CDR3 runs to 15 residues.

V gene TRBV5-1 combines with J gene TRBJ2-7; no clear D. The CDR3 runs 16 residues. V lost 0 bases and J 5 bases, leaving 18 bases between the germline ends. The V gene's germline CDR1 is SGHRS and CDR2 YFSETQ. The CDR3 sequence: CASSLAVDSSRDEQYF. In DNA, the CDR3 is TGCGCCAGCAGCTTGGCCGTGGATTCTTCTCGAGACGAGCAGTACTTC.

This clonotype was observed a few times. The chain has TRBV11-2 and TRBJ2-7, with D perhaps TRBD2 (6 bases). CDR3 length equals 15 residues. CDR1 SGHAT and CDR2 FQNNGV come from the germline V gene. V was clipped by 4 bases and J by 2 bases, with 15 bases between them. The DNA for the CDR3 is TGTGCCAGCAGCTGGGGATGGGAGGCGGCCTACGAGCAGTACTTC. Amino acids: CASSWGWEAAYEQYF.

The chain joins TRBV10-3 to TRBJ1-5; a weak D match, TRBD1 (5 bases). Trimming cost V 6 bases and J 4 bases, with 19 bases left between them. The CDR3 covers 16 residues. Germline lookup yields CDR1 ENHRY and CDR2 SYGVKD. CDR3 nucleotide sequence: TGTGCCATCAGCCCGACTAGCGGGGCGTGGAATCAGCCCCAGCATTTT. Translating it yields CAISPTSGAWNQPQHF.